The rows below give T cell receptor beta chains drawn from one sample of a study of identical twins. TCRdb recomputed calls from the 5' RACE reads with MiXCR, one row per CDR3 protein. There are under 900,000 distinct CDR3 sequences in the sample; 9% to 15% occur only once, and around 1.6% lies in the top ten. These data were also filed under a second study, of yellow fever vaccine responses in identical twins.

The sample consisted of PBMCs. The receptors come from a woman aged 18-29 years in good health. CDR3s include the opening cysteine and the closing phenylalanine or tryptophan. The D gene is left open where the match is weak. The size of a clone is reported for some rows only, either as once, few or many, or as a class for expanded clones.

size	V	D	J	CDR3	DNA
few	TRBV29-1	.	TRBJ2-5	CSVRSQVRAETQYF	TGCAGCGTACGAAGCCAAGTAAGGGCAGAGACCCAGTACTTC
few	TRBV3-1	.	TRBJ2-1	CASSTKLTRDEQFF	TGTGCCAGCAGCACCAAATTAACACGGGATGAGCAGTTCTTC
many	TRBV11-1	TRBD2	TRBJ2-1	CASSLGEATLAGEDNEQFF	TGTGCCAGCAGCTTAGGGGAGGCAACACTAGCGGGAGAAGACAATGAGCAGTTCTTC
.	TRBV5-1	TRBD1	TRBJ1-2	CASSLEDRGWYGYTF	TGCGCCAGCAGCTTGGAGGACAGGGGTTGGTATGGCTACACCTTC
few	TRBV6-1	.	TRBJ2-1	CASRRTTWDPHYNEQFF	TGTGCCAGCAGGCGGACGACATGGGACCCACATTACAATGAGCAGTTCTTC
.	TRBV29-1	TRBD1	TRBJ2-7	CSVRGQKTYEQYF	TGCAGCGTTAGGGGACAGAAGACCTACGAGCAGTACTTC
few	TRBV4-1	.	TRBJ2-1	CASSGDFGGEQFF	TGCGCCAGCAGCGGTGACTTCGGTGGTGAGCAGTTCTTC
.	TRBV12-3/TRBV12-4	TRBD1	TRBJ2-7	CASSFGTGGAGQYF	TGTGCCAGCAGTTTCGGGACAGGGGGCGCGGGGCAGTACTTC
.	TRBV5-1	.	TRBJ1-2	CASSHVRGDSLYGYTF	TGCGCCAGCAGCCACGTCCGGGGGGACTCCCTCTATGGCTACACCTTC
.	TRBV20-1	TRBD1	TRBJ2-5	CSAKPNPLGTGDRKTQYF	TGCAGTGCTAAACCAAACCCGCTCGGGACAGGGGATAGGAAGACCCAGTACTTC
.	TRBV27	.	TRBJ2-5	CASSLFNSGETQYF	TGTGCCAGCAGTTTATTCAATTCCGGGGAGACCCAGTACTTC
many	TRBV12-3/TRBV12-4	.	TRBJ1-5	CASSPQGFQPQHF	TGTGCCAGCAGTCCACAGGGTTTTCAGCCCCAGCATTTT
few	TRBV2	.	TRBJ2-1	CASNYNEQFF	TGTGCCAGTAATTACAATGAGCAGTTCTTC
.	TRBV12-3/TRBV12-4	TRBD1	TRBJ1-5	CASRKDDRGPNQPQHF	TGTGCCAGCAGAAAAGACGACAGGGGGCCGAATCAGCCCCAGCATTTT
few	TRBV7-8	.	TRBJ1-1	CASSFARREASTEAFF	TGTGCCAGCAGCTTCGCCAGAAGGGAGGCGAGCACTGAAGCTTTCTTT
.	TRBV6-1	TRBD2	TRBJ2-3	CASSEWASGISTDTQYF	TGTGCCAGCAGTGAATGGGCTAGCGGGATTAGCACAGATACGCAGTATTTT
few	TRBV20-1	TRBD1	TRBJ1-1	CSALTGGPEAFF	TGCAGTGCTCTAACAGGGGGCCCTGAAGCTTTCTTT
many	TRBV9	.	TRBJ1-6	CASRRAEDNSPLHF	TGTGCCAGCAGGAGGGCAGAGGATAATTCACCCCTCCACTTT
.	TRBV4-1	TRBD2	TRBJ2-1	CASSNSRLAQAGNEQFF	TGCGCCAGCAGCAACTCCCGACTAGCTCAGGCAGGGAATGAGCAGTTCTTC
many	TRBV6-4	.	TRBJ2-1	CASIKTWGRGTVDEQFF	TGTGCCAGCATCAAGACTTGGGGTCGGGGCACGGTGGATGAGCAGTTCTTC
few	TRBV2	TRBD2	TRBJ2-1	CASSDGGLALYNEQFF	TGTGCCAGCAGTGATGGGGGACTAGCGTTATACAATGAGCAGTTCTTC
few	TRBV7-8	.	TRBJ2-2	CASYLVGVPGELFF	TGTGCCAGCTACCTTGTAGGGGTACCCGGGGAGCTGTTTTTT
.	TRBV11-2	.	TRBJ2-7	CASSLLGMMAAPSREQYF	TGTGCCAGCAGCTTATTGGGTATGATGGCAGCCCCAAGTAGGGAGCAGTACTTC
.	TRBV5-5	.	TRBJ2-6	CASSGETRSGANVLTF	TGTGCCAGCAGCGGGGAGACCCGCTCTGGGGCCAACGTCCTGACTTTC